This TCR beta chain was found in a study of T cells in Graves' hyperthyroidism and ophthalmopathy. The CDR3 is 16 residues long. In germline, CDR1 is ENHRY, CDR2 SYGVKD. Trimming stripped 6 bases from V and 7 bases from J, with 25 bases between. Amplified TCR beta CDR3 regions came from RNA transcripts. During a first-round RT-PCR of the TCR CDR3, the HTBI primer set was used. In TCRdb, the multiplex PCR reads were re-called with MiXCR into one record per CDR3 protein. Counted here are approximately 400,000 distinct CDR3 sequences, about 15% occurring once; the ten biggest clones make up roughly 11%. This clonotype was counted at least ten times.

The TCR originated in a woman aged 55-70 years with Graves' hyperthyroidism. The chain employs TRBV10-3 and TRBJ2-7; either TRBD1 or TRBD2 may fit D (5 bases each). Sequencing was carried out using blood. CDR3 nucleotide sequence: TGTGCCATCAGCGGGTTAACCGGGACCCGATCGGGGGAGCAGTACTTC. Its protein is CAISGLTGTRSGEQYF.